The 9 T cell receptor beta chains below were found in one sample sequenced in a study of neurological immune-mediated disorders (dated by TCRdb to between 2017 and 2020). Library preparation employed 5' RACE. Sequencing relied on an Illumina HiSeq 2500. The raw public reads went through TCRdb reprocessing: fastp at Q25, MiXCR clone calling, in-frame beta chains kept. Each CDR3 protein appears once, grouped with its most common genes and DNA. Counted in this sample were some 65,000 distinct CDR3 sequences; roughly 5.6% of them appeared once. The top ten constitute 2.8% of the sample. Sequencing was done on a sample of PBMCs. Source of these receptors: a woman in her twenties or thirties with multiple sclerosis.

In its sample, this clonotype was seen many times. This chain joins TRBV18 and TRBJ2-5; D is perhaps TRBD1 or TRBD2 (5 bases each). Trimming took off 3 bases at V and 4 bases at J, with 18 bases between the two ends. CDR3 length equals 16 residues. CDR1 and CDR2 from the germline V gene are KGHSH and LQKENI. The CDR3 is CASSPSTGASGETQYF. The CDR3 nucleotides are TGTGCCAGCTCACCTTCGACCGGGGCTTCAGGAGAGACCCAGTACTTC. Full variable domain (missing parts from reference TRBV18 and TRBJ2-5): NAGVMQNPRHLVRRRGQEARLRCSPMKGHSHVYWYRQLPEEGLKFMVYLQKENIIDESGMPKERFSAEFPKEGPSILRIQQVVRGDSAAYFCASSPSTGASGETQYFGPGTRLLVL.

This clonotype has ten or more counts. This chain connects TRBV25-1 to TRBJ2-5, with 11 bases identical to TRBD2. Germline-derived CDR1 and CDR2 are MGHDK and SYGVNS. J lost 1 base, V lost 4 bases, and 2 bases had no gene match. The CDR3 extends over 15 amino acids. The CDR3: CASSAGLAVQETQYF. DNA for the CDR3: TGTGCCAGCAGTGCGGGACTAGCGGTCCAAGAGACCCAGTACTTC.

The table lists this clonotype with many counts. CDR3 DNA: TGTGCCAGCAGTTTAGAGGGATTCACCGGGGAGCTGTTTTTT. Translating it yields CASSLEGFTGELFF. The rearrangement uses TRBV12-3 or TRBV12-4 and TRBJ2-2; D not certain. This CDR3 region has 14 residues. V dropped 1 base and J dropped 4 bases, with 7 bases sitting between them.

This clonotype has ten or more counts. The chain is built from TRBV12-3 or TRBV12-4 and TRBJ1-1, with D uncertain. The CDR3 covers 14 residues. Trimming cost V 7 bases and J 3 bases, with 15 bases left between them. The CDR3 protein is CASTGAYADTEAFF. The DNA for the CDR3 is TGTGCCAGCACCGGCGCTTATGCGGACACTGAAGCTTTCTTT.

This clonotype was found many times. CDR3 in DNA: TGTGCCAGCAGGATGGACAGCACTGGAAACACCATATATTTT. This sequence encodes CASRMDSTGNTIYF. The chain has TRBV12-3 or TRBV12-4 and TRBJ1-3; D is perhaps TRBD1 (6 bases). V shed 6 bases and J shed 2 bases, with 11 bases lying between them. The CDR3 loop spans 14 amino acids.

This clonotype was counted ten times or more. This chain connects TRBV5-5 to TRBJ1-2, with D unclear. CDR3 length: 12 amino acids. The germline V and J ends were trimmed by 1 base and 3 bases, with 4 bases remaining between them. Germline loops: CDR1 SGHKS, CDR2 YYEKEE (reference sequence). The CDR3 is CASSLRDYGYTF. CDR3 DNA: TGTGCCAGCAGCTTGAGAGACTATGGCTACACCTTC.

The chain carries TRBV20-1 and TRBJ2-3; D possibly matches TRBD1 or TRBD2 (5 bases each). V was shortened by 2 bases and J by 5 bases, with 17 bases between the two germline ends. This CDR3 region has 15 residues. Per germline, CDR1 DFQATT and CDR2 SNEGSKA (reference sequence). The CDR3 sequence: CSARSTWGTKDTQYF. In DNA, the CDR3 is TGCAGTGCTAGATCAACTTGGGGGACCAAAGATACGCAGTATTTT.

This clonotype was observed at least ten times. The chain combines TRBV7-2 with TRBJ1-1, with 8 bases that match TRBD1. Germline CDR1 SGHTA, CDR2 FQGNSA. The junction had 3 bases not matched to a gene; V was cut back by 2 bases and J by 4 bases. CDR3 length equals 14 residues. This chain's CDR3 is CASSLQGARTEAFF. DNA of the CDR3: TGTGCCAGCAGCTTACAGGGGGCACGCACTGAAGCTTTCTTT.

This clonotype was detected ten times or more. The chain combines TRBV5-8 with TRBJ2-2; D is possibly TRBD1 (5 bases). Trimming removed 0 bases at V and 3 bases at J, with 9 bases between. The CDR3 extends over 15 amino acids. Germline CDR1 reads SGHTS; CDR2 reads YDEGEE. The CDR3 is CASSLDQGDTGELFF. DNA of the CDR3: TGTGCCAGCAGCTTGGACCAGGGCGACACCGGGGAGCTGTTTTTT.